This T cell receptor beta chain was obtained from a study of CD8+ T cells in alopecia areata. Study background: Treatment of the treated patients consisted of oral tofacitinib, 5 to 10 mg twice daily.

Worth noting for this clone: Its antigen is currently unknown.

Findings of the study overall: It was less clear whether patients shared TCRs than it was in mice, possibly because of HLA. Normal scalp had lower clonality than lesional scalp, with alopecia totalis/universalis lesions showing this most strongly. Scalp samples also yield sequences of resident alphabeta T cells from normal skin.

Looked up from germline, CDR1 is SEHNR and CDR2 is FQNEAQ (reference sequence). There are 15 residues in the CDR3. Trimming took 3 bases from V and 2 from J, leaving 11 bases between them. Extracted RNA was reverse transcribed into cDNA, the sequencing template. The table came from immunoSEQ multiplex PCR; TCRdb's copy has only in-frame clones and leaves some out. The top ten hold 9% to 15% of the sample, which has some 15,000 clones, 50% to 75% seen once. Individuals with alopecia areata gave both lesional scalp punch biopsies and peripheral blood for collection. This clonotype was obtained from a human donor with alopecia areata. J is TRBJ1-3 and V is TRBV7-9; D not certain. Sequenced sample: skin. The CDR3 DNA reads as TGTGCCAGCAGCTTCAAGTCACCCACTGGAAACACCATATATTTT. Translation: CASSFKSPTGNTIYF.